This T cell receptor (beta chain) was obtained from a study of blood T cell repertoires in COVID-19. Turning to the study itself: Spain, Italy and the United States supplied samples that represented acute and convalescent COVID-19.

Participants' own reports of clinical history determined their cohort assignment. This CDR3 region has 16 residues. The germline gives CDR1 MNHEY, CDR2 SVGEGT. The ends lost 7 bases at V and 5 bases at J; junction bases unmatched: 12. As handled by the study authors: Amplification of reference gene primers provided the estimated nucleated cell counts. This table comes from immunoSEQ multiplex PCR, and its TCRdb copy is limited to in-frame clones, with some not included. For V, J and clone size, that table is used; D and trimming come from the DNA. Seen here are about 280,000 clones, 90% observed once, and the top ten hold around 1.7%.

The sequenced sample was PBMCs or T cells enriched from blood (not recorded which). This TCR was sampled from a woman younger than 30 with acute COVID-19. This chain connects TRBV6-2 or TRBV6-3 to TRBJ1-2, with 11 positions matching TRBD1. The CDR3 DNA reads TGTGCCAGCACCCCGAACGGACAGGGGGCAGGATATGGCTACACCTTC. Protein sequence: CASTPNGQGAGYGYTF.